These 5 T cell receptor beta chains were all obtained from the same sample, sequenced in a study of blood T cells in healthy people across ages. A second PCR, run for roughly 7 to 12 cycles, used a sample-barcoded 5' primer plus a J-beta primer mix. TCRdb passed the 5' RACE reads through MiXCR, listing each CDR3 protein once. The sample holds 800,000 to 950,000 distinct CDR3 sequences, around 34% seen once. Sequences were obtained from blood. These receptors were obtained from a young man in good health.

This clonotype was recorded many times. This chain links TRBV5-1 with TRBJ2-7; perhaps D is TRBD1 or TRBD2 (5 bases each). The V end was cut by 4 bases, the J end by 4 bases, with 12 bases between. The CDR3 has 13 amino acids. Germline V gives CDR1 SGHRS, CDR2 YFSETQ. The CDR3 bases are TGCGCCAGCAGCACGGGACGGATTTACGAGCAGTACTTC. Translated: CASSTGRIYEQYF.

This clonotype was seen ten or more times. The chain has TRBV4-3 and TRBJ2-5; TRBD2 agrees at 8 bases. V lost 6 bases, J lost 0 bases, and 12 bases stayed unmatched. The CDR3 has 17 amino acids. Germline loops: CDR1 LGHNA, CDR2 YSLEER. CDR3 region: CASSRWDASGYQETQYF. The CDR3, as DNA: TGCGCCAGCAGTCGCTGGGACGCTAGCGGGTACCAAGAGACCCAGTACTTC.

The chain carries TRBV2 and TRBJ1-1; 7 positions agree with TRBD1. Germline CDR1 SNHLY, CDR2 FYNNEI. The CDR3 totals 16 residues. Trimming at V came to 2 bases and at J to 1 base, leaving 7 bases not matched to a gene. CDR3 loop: CASSETRTGANTEAFF. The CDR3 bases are TGTGCCAGCAGTGAAACCAGGACAGGCGCGAACACTGAAGCTTTCTTT. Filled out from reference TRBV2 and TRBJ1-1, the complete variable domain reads EPEVTQTPSHQVTQMGQEVILRCVPISNHLYFYWYRQILGQKVEFLVSFYNNEISEKSEIFDDQFSVERPDGSNFTLKIRSTKLEDSAMYFCASSETRTGANTEAFFGQGTRLTVV.

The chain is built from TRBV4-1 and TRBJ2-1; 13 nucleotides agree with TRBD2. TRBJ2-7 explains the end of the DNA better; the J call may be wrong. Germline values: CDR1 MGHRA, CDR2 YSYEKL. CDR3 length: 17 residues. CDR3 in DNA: TGCGCCAGCAGCCAGGAGGGGACTAGCGGGAATTACAATGAGCAGTACTTC. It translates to CASSQEGTSGNYNEQYF.

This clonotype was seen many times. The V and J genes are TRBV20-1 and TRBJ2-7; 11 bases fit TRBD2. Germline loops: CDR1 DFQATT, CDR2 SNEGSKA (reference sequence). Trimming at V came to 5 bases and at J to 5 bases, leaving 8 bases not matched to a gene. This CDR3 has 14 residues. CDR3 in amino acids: CSAALTSGRDEQYF. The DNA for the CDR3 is TGCAGTGCTGCCCTTACTAGCGGGAGAGACGAGCAGTACTTC.